The subject of this entry is one TCR beta chain. This specimen belongs to a study of control samples from healthy donors and cancer patients. The V gene's germline CDR1 is DFQATT and CDR2 SNEGSKA (reference sequence). Trimming cost V 1 base and J 3 bases, with 1 base left between them. The CDR3 extends over 10 amino acids. The assay was immunoSEQ multiplex PCR, and TCRdb's table has in-frame clones only and misses some. The data hold about 150,000 clones, with roughly 90% observed a single time. The rearrangement uses TRBV20-1 and TRBJ2-7, with no clear D. The TCR comes from a man aged 25-45 years in good health. The sequenced sample was blood. This chain's CDR3 is CSARVYEQYF. In nucleotides, the CDR3 is TGCAGTGCTAGAGTCTACGAGCAGTACTTC.